The 25 T cell receptor beta chains below were found in one sample sequenced in a study of T cell responses to AZD1222 COVID-19 vaccine. Method: immunoSEQ multiplex PCR; TCRdb's copy keeps in-frame clones and lacks some. The repertoire has under 150,000 clones, roughly 88% of them found once; the top ten carry over 25%. The specimen comprised peripheral blood, sampled 28 days after the second AZD1222 dose. Receptors originate from an adult who received the AZD1222 COVID-19 vaccine.

CDR3 coding DNA: TGTGCCAGCAGCCTGACAGGGGGCGAGAAGTCTGGCTACACCTTC. Translation: CASSLTGGEKSGYTF. The chain combines TRBV7-3 with TRBJ1-2; 10 bases are shared with TRBD1. In germline, CDR1 is SGHTA, CDR2 FQGTGA. With 5 bases clipped from V and 7 bases from J, the junction kept 10 bases outside the gene matches. The length of the CDR3 is 15 residues.

The DNA of the CDR3 is TGTGCCAGCAGCTCCCAGGGTTACGAGCAGTACTTC. Translated, it gives CASSSQGYEQYF. The chain carries TRBV7-9 and TRBJ2-7; tentative D call: TRBD1 (5 bases). The CDR3 totals 12 residues. Germline V CDR1 and CDR2: SEHNR, FQNEAQ (reference sequence). V lost 4 bases, J lost 4 bases, and 8 bases lay in between.

The chain recombines TRBV7-8 with TRBJ2-1, with 10 bases fitting TRBD1. The germline V gene encodes CDR1 SGHVS and CDR2 FQNEAQ. The CDR3 sequence is 15 residues long. Unmatched junction bases numbered 5, after V lost 5 bases and J lost 4 bases. CDR3: CASSLPGQGYNEQFF. CDR3 DNA sequence: TGTGCCAGCAGCCTTCCGGGACAGGGGTACAATGAGCAGTTCTTC.

The chain joins TRBV5-5 to TRBJ1-3; D is unclear. Germline CDR1 and CDR2: SGHKS and YYEKEE (reference sequence). The CDR3 contains 15 residues. With 1 base removed from V and 1 base from J, the gap between germline ends came to 9 bases. Written as DNA, the CDR3 is TGTGCCAGCAGCTTGCTGGGTGGGTCTGGAAACACCATATATTTT. Translation gives CASSLLGGSGNTIYF.

The gene calls are TRBV5-1 and TRBJ1-4; D is uncertain. The germline V gene has CDR1 SGHRS and CDR2 YFSETQ. This CDR3 has 14 amino acids. V was shortened by 5 bases and J by 3 bases, with 11 bases between the two germline ends. CDR3 in DNA: TGCGCCAGCAGGTCGGGGTGGTCTAATGAAAAACTGTTTTTT. Translated, it gives CASRSGWSNEKLFF.

The rearrangement joins TRBV5-6 to TRBJ1-5; no reliable D call. V was cut by 6 bases and J by 5 bases, with 15 bases left in between. The CDR3 loop spans 14 amino acids. The germline CDR1 and CDR2 sequences are SGHDT and YYEEEE. In DNA form, the CDR3 reads TGTGCCAGCACCATGTGGGCCGGTGATCAGCCCCAGCATTTT. As protein: CASTMWAGDQPQHF.

The rearrangement links TRBV11-2 to TRBJ1-5, with a tentative D call TRBD1 (5 bases). V shed 5 bases and J shed 3 bases, with 11 bases lying between them. CDR3 length equals 14 residues. Germline-derived CDR1 and CDR2 are SGHAT and FQNNGV. Here the CDR3 reads CASSARQPNQPQHF. CDR3 sequence (DNA): TGTGCCAGCAGCGCTAGACAGCCCAATCAGCCCCAGCATTTT.

The chain uses TRBV5-6 and TRBJ2-1; 13 bases line up with TRBD2. Trimming at V came to 6 bases and at J to 6 bases, leaving 9 bases not matched to a gene. The CDR3 has 16 amino acids. CDR1 SGHDT and CDR2 YYEEEE come from the germline V gene. CDR3 protein: CASTRRTSGGSNEQFF. CDR3 nucleotides: TGTGCCAGCACCCGGCGGACTAGCGGGGGTTCCAATGAGCAGTTCTTC.

This chain uses TRBV4-1 with TRBJ1-3; a possible D gene is TRBD1 (5 bases). V was pared by 0 bases and J by 2 bases, with 11 bases between. The CDR3 runs to 16 residues. The V gene's germline CDR1 is MGHRA and CDR2 YSYEKL. Here the CDR3 reads CASSQEQVGAGNTIYF. The CDR3 DNA follows: TGCGCCAGCAGCCAAGAACAGGTGGGGGCTGGAAACACCATATATTTT.

This rearrangement joins TRBV2 to TRBJ1-5; TRBD1 might be the D (5 bases). CDR1 is SNHLY, CDR2 FYNNEI, per germline. Trimming shortened V by 6 bases and J by 1 base, and 10 bases separated the two germline ends. The CDR3 is 14 amino acids. The DNA of the CDR3 is TGTGCCAGCAGCCTCCGGGACAGCAATCAGCCCCAGCATTTT. This gives the protein CASSLRDSNQPQHF.

V usage is TRBV5-3 and J usage is TRBJ1-5; D gene unclear. TRBV5-3 is flagged as an ORF with uncertain function. CDR3 length equals 11 residues. V lost 1 base to trimming and J lost 9 bases, with 5 bases between them. CDR3 DNA: TGTGCCAGAAGCTTGAGAGGGCCCCAGCATTTT. Residues: CARSLRGPQHF.

This clone was counted once. V gene TRBV7-9 combines with J gene TRBJ1-1; D may be TRBD1 (5 bases). CDR3 length equals 14 residues. In germline, CDR1 is SEHNR, CDR2 FQNEAQ (reference sequence). Between the trimmed V and J ends, which lost 3 bases and 5 bases, there was a span of 13 bases. CDR3 DNA sequence: TGTGCCAGCAGCTTTTTGGGGGGAGAGACTGAAGCTTTCTTT. It codes for CASSFLGGETEAFF.

The chain links TRBV6-5 to TRBJ1-1; TRBD1 is a possible D gene (5 bases). The CDR3 has 13 amino acids. CDR1 is MNHEY and CDR2 is SVGAGI in the germline V gene. V shed 7 bases and J shed 0 bases, with 9 bases lying between them. Written as DNA, the CDR3 is TGTGCCAGCAAGGCAGGGATGAACACTGAAGCTTTCTTT. As protein: CASKAGMNTEAFF.

The chain has TRBV28 and TRBJ1-5; 7 bases map to TRBD1. V shed 5 bases, J shed 0 bases, and the junction held 4 bases outside the gene matches. Germline values: CDR1 MDHEN, CDR2 SYDVKM. The CDR3 is 15 amino acids. CDR3 protein: CASSPRQGSNQPQHF. The CDR3 bases are TGTGCCAGCAGTCCTCGACAGGGTAGCAATCAGCCCCAGCATTTT. Full variable domain (remainder filled in from reference TRBV28 and TRBJ1-5): DVKVTQSSRYLVKRTGEKVFLECVQDMDHENMFWYRQDPGLGLRLIYFSYDVKMKEKGDIPEGYSVSREKKERFSLILESASTNQTSMYLCASSPRQGSNQPQHFGDGTRLSIL.

The CDR3 nucleotides are TGCACCAGCAGCCAAGATATCGGGGCAGAGACTAATGAAAAACTGTTTTTT. This sequence encodes CTSSQDIGAETNEKLFF. V is TRBV1 and J is TRBJ1-4. TRBV1 counts as a pseudogene. This CDR3 comprises 17 residues.

The genes are TRBV11-2 and TRBJ2-1; D perhaps matches TRBD2 (5 bases). The V end was cut by 5 bases, the J end by 8 bases, with 10 bases between. Germline values: CDR1 SGHAT, CDR2 FQNNGV. The CDR3 sequence is 12 residues long. CDR3 protein: CASSPPGYEQFF. CDR3 nucleotides: TGTGCCAGCAGCCCTCCGGGGTATGAGCAGTTCTTC.

The chain couples TRBV7-9 to TRBJ1-5; TRBD1 is a possible D gene (5 bases). The germline V and J ends were trimmed by 1 base and 2 bases, with 12 bases remaining between them. The CDR3 has 16 amino acids. CDR1 is SEHNR, CDR2 FQNEAQ, per germline (reference sequence). CDR3 nucleotide sequence: TGTGCCAGCAGCTTAGGAGTTGCACAGGGCAATCAGCCCCAGCATTTT. Protein sequence: CASSLGVAQGNQPQHF.

This clone was detected only a few times. DNA of the CDR3: TGTGCCACCAGCCGCGACGGCTCTGGGGCCAACGTCCTGACTTTC. Protein sequence: CATSRDGSGANVLTF. This chain uses TRBV15 with TRBJ2-6; D not certain. Trimming stripped 5 bases from V and 0 bases from J, with 8 bases between. This CDR3 spans 15 amino acids. The germline gives CDR1 LNHNV, CDR2 YYDKDF (reference sequence).

The chain's CDR3 is CASSSWEGPKGNEQYF. CDR3 sequence (DNA): TGCGCCAGCAGCTCCTGGGAAGGGCCCAAGGGGAACGAGCAGTACTTC. The chain recombines TRBV4-1 with TRBJ2-7; TRBD1 might be the D (5 bases). V was pared by 5 bases and J by 5 bases, with 22 bases between. Germline CDR1 reads MGHRA; CDR2 reads YSYEKL. The CDR3 covers 16 residues.

This clone has only one observation. The chain has TRBV27 and TRBJ1-2, with 8 bases aligning to TRBD1. Losses at the gene ends were 5 bases for V and 6 bases for J; bases not matched to a gene: 5. The CDR3 totals 13 residues. Germline loops: CDR1 MNHEY, CDR2 SMNVEV (reference sequence). CDR3 in DNA: TGTGCCAGCAGTACGGACAGGGAGGATGGCTACACCTTC. Encoded protein: CASSTDREDGYTF.

V gene TRBV27 combines with J gene TRBJ1-1, with 8 bases matching TRBD1. The V and J ends lost 6 bases and 5 bases, in that order; junction bases with no gene match: 17. The CDR3 contains 17 residues. Germline CDR1 reads MNHEY; CDR2 reads SMNVEV (reference sequence). The CDR3 bases are TGTGCCAGCAGCTCAAAAATAACCCTGACAGGGGTGACTGAAGCTTTCTTT. Translation: CASSSKITLTGVTEAFF.

The rearrangement links TRBV6-5 to TRBJ1-1, with unresolved D. The V end was cut by 5 bases, the J end by 0 bases, with 10 bases between. Germline values: CDR1 MNHEY, CDR2 SVGAGI. There are 14 residues in the CDR3. The CDR3 spells CASSPQALNTEAFF. The CDR3 DNA reads as TGTGCCAGCAGTCCTCAGGCTTTGAACACTGAAGCTTTCTTT.

The gene calls are TRBV7-2 and TRBJ1-6, with 8 bases matching TRBD1. The CDR3 totals 15 residues. CDR1 SGHTA and CDR2 FQGNSA come from the germline V gene. The ends lost 1 base at V and 9 bases at J; junction bases unmatched: 5. CDR3 loop: CASSLVGTGSSPLHF. Written as DNA, the CDR3 is TGTGCCAGCAGCTTAGTGGGGACAGGTTCTTCACCCCTCCACTTT.

The J gene is TRBJ1-2, the V gene TRBV12-3 or TRBV12-4; a possible D gene is TRBD1 (5 bases). Trimming pared 9 bases from V and 5 bases from J, leaving 16 bases between. This CDR3 is 13 amino acids long. Here the CDR3 DNA reads TGTGCCAGTTTGGGGGGGACCGCTTATGGCTACACCTTC. Translated, it gives CASLGGTAYGYTF.

The genes are TRBV11-2 and TRBJ1-2; 9 nucleotides match TRBD1. The CDR3 is made up of 13 amino acids. CDR1 is SGHAT and CDR2 is FQNNGV in the germline V gene. V dropped 5 bases and J dropped 5; count of bases not matched to a gene: 3. The CDR3: CASSRGQGYGYTF. CDR3 coding DNA: TGTGCCAGCAGCCGAGGACAGGGGTATGGCTACACCTTC.